The rows below give T cell receptor beta chains drawn from one sample of a study of shared clonotypes between healthy human individuals. TCRdb keeps only in-frame clones here, not all; method: immunoSEQ multiplex PCR. The data hold roughly 1,600,000 clones, with around 98.5% observed a single time. Input material: naive CD4+ T cells sorted from blood. Source of these receptors: a man aged 25-40 years in good health. The CDR3 runs from the conserved cysteine through the conserved F or W. D genes are given only for firm matches. Part of the rows lack a size; the others show once, few, many or a class for expanded clones.

J | D | length | V | size | DNA | CDR3
TRBJ2-7 | TRBD2 | 13 | TRBV6-1 | - | TGTGCCAGCAGTGTCCGCGGGAGATACGAGCAGTACTTC | CASSVRGRYEQYF
TRBJ1-2 | TRBD1 | 16 | TRBV4-3 | - | TGCGCCAGCAGCCAGATCATGGGACAGGGGGCGAATGGCTACACCTTC | CASSQIMGQGANGYTF
TRBJ2-7 | TRBD1 | 18 | TRBV18 | - | TGTGCCAGCTCACCGCTGAGAGCCGGGACAGGGCCTTTTTACGAGCAGTACTTC | CASSPLRAGTGPFYEQYF
TRBJ1-1 | - | 14 | TRBV18 | once | TGTGCCAGCTCACCACGGGTGGGTTTCCTTGAAGCTTTCTTT | CASSPRVGFLEAFF
TRBJ2-1 | - | 15 | TRBV7-5 | - | TGTGTCAGAAGCCCTTGTCTAGCGGGAGCTAATGAGCAGTTCTTC | CVRSPCLAGANEQFF
TRBJ2-1 | TRBD2 | 17 | TRBV7-2 | - | TGTGCCAGCAGCTCGAGACCGGGACTAGCGGGAGATAGTGAGCAGTTCTTC | CASSSRPGLAGDSEQFF
TRBJ1-2 | - | 11 | TRBV7-2 | - | TGTGCCAGCAGCCCAATCTATGGCTACACCTTC | CASSPIYGYTF
TRBJ2-2 | TRBD1 | 16 | TRBV5-1 | once | TGCGCCACCAGCACCAACCGACAGGGGGACACCGGGGAGCTGTTTTTT | CATSTNRQGDTGELFF
TRBJ1-1 | TRBD1 | 18 | TRBV18 | - | TGTGCCAGCTCACTCGTCCGGGACAGGGTGTTTATGGGGACTGAAGCTTTCTTT | CASSLVRDRVFMGTEAFF
TRBJ2-5 | - | 11 | TRBV20-1 | - | TGCAGTGCTAGAGCGCCGGAGACCCAGTACTTC | CSARAPETQYF
TRBJ2-1 | - | 15 | TRBV5-1 | - | TGCGCCAGCAGCTTAGGTAGCCCCTCCTACAATGAGCAGTTCTTC | CASSLGSPSYNEQFF
TRBJ2-3 | - | 16 | TRBV7-8 | - | TGTGCCAGCAGCTTAGTTTCCTTTTCGAGGCAAGATACGCAGTATTTT | CASSLVSFSRQDTQYF
TRBJ2-3 | - | 13 | TRBV11-2 | - | TGTGCCAGCAGCTTATCAGCTCCGGATACGCAGTATTTT | CASSLSAPDTQYF
TRBJ2-7 | - | 16 | TRBV6-1 | - | TGTGCCAGCAGTGAAGACGAAACAGTCTCTTCCTACGAGCAGTACTTC | CASSEDETVSSYEQYF
TRBJ2-2 | - | 13 | TRBV6-4 | - | TGTGCCAGCAGTCTTTCCGGGGCCGGGGAGCTGTTTTTT | CASSLSGAGELFF
TRBJ2-7 | - | 15 | TRBV5-1 | - | TGCGCCAGCAGCTTGGTTCTTCCCGGGGCCTACGAGCAGTACTTC | CASSLVLPGAYEQYF
TRBJ2-2 | - | 15 | TRBV19 | - | TGTGCCAGTAGTACACTCCGTACTCATGTCGGGGAGCTGTTTTTT | CASSTLRTHVGELFF
TRBJ2-7 | TRBD1 | 17 | TRBV11-2 | - | TGTGCCAGCAGCTGGGACAGGGGGCTACGGCAGGTCTACGAGCAGTACTTC | CASSWDRGLRQVYEQYF
TRBJ2-5 | - | 11 | TRBV29-1 | - | TGCAGCGTTGGAGTCGCGGGGACCCAGTACTTC | CSVGVAGTQYF
TRBJ2-5 | - | 15 | TRBV18 | - | TGTGCCAGCTCACCCCCCTCAAGAAGCCAAGAGACCCAGTACTTC | CASSPPSRSQETQYF
TRBJ1-1 | - | 14 | TRBV27 | - | TGTGCCAGCAGTTTTTGGGGAGGAGACACTGAAGCTTTCTTT | CASSFWGGDTEAFF
TRBJ1-3 | - | 16 | TRBV18 | - | TGTGCCAGCTCGAAACGGGAACAGATCTCTGGAAACACCATATATTTT | CASSKREQISGNTIYF
TRBJ2-1 | - | 12 | TRBV25-1 | once | TGTGCCAGCAGTGAACCAGGGCGGGAGCAGTTCTTC | CASSEPGREQFF
TRBJ2-3 | TRBD1 | 14 | TRBV5-4 | - | TGTGCCAGCACCAGGACAGGGGGCACAGATACGCAGTATTTT | CASTRTGGTDTQYF
TRBJ2-7 | - | 14 | TRBV7-3 | - | TGTGCCAGCAGCCGTAACGTTGGAGTGGGGGAGCAGTACTTC | CASSRNVGVGEQYF
TRBJ1-2 | TRBD1 | 12 | TRBV7-2 | - | TGTGCCAGCAGGGACAGGGGGCGCAGCTACACCTTC | CASRDRGRSYTF
TRBJ1-1 | TRBD1 | 13 | TRBV29-1 | - | TGCAGCGTTGACCACAGGGGTCACACTGAAGCTTTCTTT | CSVDHRGHTEAFF
TRBJ2-5 | - | 14 | TRBV11-2 | - | TGTGCCAGCAGCTTAGAGCCCTTCCAAGAGACCCAGTACTTC | CASSLEPFQETQYF
TRBJ2-2 | - | 12 | TRBV28 | - | TGTGCCAGCAATCTAGGTCCCGGGGAGCTGTTTTTT | CASNLGPGELFF
TRBJ1-1 | TRBD1 | 16 | TRBV27 | - | TGTGCCAGCAGCCGGACAGGTAGCTTAGGGAACACTGAAGCTTTCTTT | CASSRTGSLGNTEAFF
TRBJ2-1 | TRBD1 | 15 | TRBV9 | - | TGTGCCAGCAGCGTAGCAGGGGGCTACTACAATGAGCAGTTCTTC | CASSVAGGYYNEQFF
TRBJ2-5 | TRBD1 | 14 | TRBV28 | - | TGTGCCAGCAGTCCCGACAGGGCATATACGACCCAGTACTTC | CASSPDRAYTTQYF
TRBJ2-2 | - | 14 | TRBV11-3 | - | TGTGCCAGCAGCGCGGACAGGAACACCGGGGAGCTGTTTTTT | CASSADRNTGELFF
TRBJ1-3 | - | 14 | TRBV9 | - | TGTGCCAGCAGCGAGGGGGGTTCTGGAAACACCATATATTTT | CASSEGGSGNTIYF
TRBJ1-4 | - | 16 | TRBV6-5 | - | TGTGCCAGCAGTTACTCGGTCAGGGTACTTAATGAAAAACTGTTTTTT | CASSYSVRVLNEKLFF
TRBJ1-1 | TRBD1 | 15 | TRBV29-1 | - | TGCAGCGTTGAGACCGGGACAGGGGTTGGCACTGAAGCTTTCTTT | CSVETGTGVGTEAFF
TRBJ1-5 | - | 15 | TRBV4-1 | - | TGCGCCAGCAGCCAAGTTGGGACTGGCAATCAGCCCCAGCATTTT | CASSQVGTGNQPQHF
TRBJ1-5 | - | 12 | TRBV15 | - | TGTGCCACCTCCCGGGGGAATCAGCCCCAGCATTTT | CATSRGNQPQHF
TRBJ2-5 | - | 11 | TRBV6-5 | - | TGTGCCAGCAGTTATTCCGGGACCCAGTACTTC | CASSYSGTQYF
TRBJ1-1 | - | 15 | TRBV25-1 | - | TGTGCCAGCAGTGGGCCCGGGACGGAATACACTGAAGCTTTCTTT | CASSGPGTEYTEAFF
TRBJ2-5 | TRBD2 | 14 | TRBV5-4 | - | TGTGCCAGCAGCCGGGGAGGGTCGGAAGAGACCCAGTACTTC | CASSRGGSEETQYF
TRBJ1-1 | TRBD1 | 13 | TRBV6-5 | - | TGTGCCAGCAGTTACTCAGGGGGCGGTGAAGCTTTCTTT | CASSYSGGGEAFF
TRBJ2-1 | - | 17 | TRBV11-2 | once | TGTGCCAGCAGCTTAGTGGGTTCCGCTAGCTCCTACAATGAGCAGTTCTTC | CASSLVGSASSYNEQFF
TRBJ1-5 | - | 13 | TRBV16 | - | TGTGCCAGCAGCCCCCATAGCAATCAGCCCCAGCATTTT | CASSPHSNQPQHF
TRBJ1-5 | - | 15 | TRBV5-8 | - | TGTGCCAGCAGCGAGTCAGGGAGTAGCAATCAGCCCCAGCATTTT | CASSESGSSNQPQHF
TRBJ2-5 | TRBD2 | 16 | TRBV30 | - | TGTGCCTGGAGTGTAGCCGGGAGGTGGGGTGGAGAGACCCAGTACTTC | CAWSVAGRWGGETQYF
TRBJ2-7 | - | 14 | TRBV11-3 | - | TGTGCCAGCAGCTTATTGCCGGGATCCTACGAGCAGTACTTC | CASSLLPGSYEQYF
TRBJ1-3 | - | 16 | TRBV18 | - | TGTGCCAGCTCACCACTGGCCCGTCCCTCTGGAAACACCATATATTTT | CASSPLARPSGNTIYF
TRBJ2-4 | - | 18 | TRBV11-2 | - | TGTGCCAGCAGCCTGGGCAGGGGCGGGACCTTAGCCAAAAACATTCAGTACTTC | CASSLGRGGTLAKNIQYF
TRBJ1-3 | - | 16 | TRBV4-2 | - | TGTGCCAGCAGCCAAGATCCACAGGGATACGGAAACACCATATATTTT | CASSQDPQGYGNTIYF
TRBJ2-7 | - | 15 | TRBV5-6 | - | TGTGCCAGCAGCCCTGTCGGCCGGAACTCCTACGAGCAGTACTTC | CASSPVGRNSYEQYF
TRBJ2-3 | - | 14 | TRBV6-5 | once | TGTGCCAGCGAGCGGCGGTCTTTCACAGATACGCAGTATTTT | CASERRSFTDTQYF
TRBJ2-1 | TRBD2 | 12 | TRBV10-3 | - | TGTGCCATCAGGAGCGGGAGCTATGAGCAGTTCTTC | CAIRSGSYEQFF
TRBJ2-1 | TRBD2 | 17 | TRBV5-4 | - | TGTGCCAGCAGCTTGCGTCTAGCGGGAGACTTGAGCTATGAGCAGTTCTTC | CASSLRLAGDLSYEQFF
TRBJ2-7 | - | 12 | TRBV5-1 | - | TGCGCCAGCAGCTTGGAAGGCTATGAGCAGTACTTC | CASSLEGYEQYF
TRBJ2-1 | - | 16 | TRBV7-9 | - | TGTGCCAGCAGCTTAGATGGGCAACTAAGAGGGAATGAGCAGTTCTTC | CASSLDGQLRGNEQFF